This T cell receptor (beta chain) is drawn from a study of shared clonotypes between healthy human individuals. This clone was seen a few times. The deep-level immunoSEQ assay was used. Sequencing used immunoSEQ multiplex PCR; TCRdb keeps in-frame clones, though not all of them. Of fewer than 550,000 clones in the sample, about 79% were seen once. The ends were cut back, 2 bases at V and 3 bases at J, with 11 bases in the middle. The V gene's germline CDR1 is SGHKS and CDR2 YYEKEE (reference sequence). This CDR3 region has 14 residues. The specimen sequenced was PBMCs. This clonotype was sampled from a woman aged 40-49 years in good health. Some clones in this sample may be carry-over from other donors' samples. The gene calls are TRBV5-5 and TRBJ1-2, with no clear D. The CDR3 nucleotides read TGTGCCAGCAGCTTCCTCACGCAATACTATGGCTACACCTTC. It specifies CASSFLTQYYGYTF. The variable domain in full, with the rest retrieved from reference TRBV5-5 and TRBJ1-2, is DAGVTQSPTHLIKTRGQQVTLRCSPISGHKSVSWYQQVLGQGPQFIFQYYEKEERGRGNFPDRFSARQFPNYSSELNVNALLLGDSALYLCASSFLTQYYGYTFGSGTRLTVV.